One sample yielded the 19 T cell receptor beta chains listed below, sequenced in a study of T-cell reconstitution after alpha-beta-depleted transplantation in children. Unique molecular identifiers were incorporated when the TCRbeta library was constructed. From the PCR reads, TCRdb called clonotypes with MiXCR, one entry per CDR3 protein. The sample has hundreds of thousands of distinct CDR3 sequences; around 13% are singletons. Sequenced here: PBMCs, mostly from graft donor cells, sampled 360 days after TCRalphabeta/CD19-depleted stem cell transplant. Source of these receptors: a male patient aged 10 to 17 who had a stem cell transplant for acute myeloid leukemia, so the T cells may come from the graft donor.

The chain is built from TRBV29-1 and TRBJ2-7, with D possibly TRBD1 on 6 matching bases. Germline assignment: CDR1 SQVTM and CDR2 ANQGSEA. V lost 6 bases, J lost 4 bases, and 13 bases lay in between. The CDR3 sequence is 12 residues long. CDR3 bases: TGCAGCGTATCAGGGGCGCGGTACGAGCAGTACTTC. Its translation is CSVSGARYEQYF.

This clonotype has a handful of counts. The V gene is TRBV7-3, the J gene TRBJ2-7; 13 bases line up with TRBD2. The V segment lost 4 bases and the J segment 4 bases; nucleotides outside the gene matches: 1. This CDR3 is built from 14 residues. CDR1 and CDR2 from the germline V gene are SGHTA and FQGTGA. The CDR3 protein is CASSSGLAGYEQYF. In DNA, the CDR3 is TGTGCCAGCAGCTCGGGACTAGCGGGATACGAGCAGTACTTC. Based on the CDR3 plus reference TRBV7-3 and TRBJ2-7, the full variable domain is GAGVSQTPSNKVTEKGKYVELRCDPISGHTALYWYRQSLGQGPEFLIYFQGTGAADDSGLPNDRFFAVRPEGSVSTLKIQRTERGDSAVYLCASSSGLAGYEQYFGPGTRLTVT.

The chain recombines TRBV6-1 with TRBJ2-7, with unresolved D. This CDR3 is built from 14 residues. V shed 6 bases and J shed 0 bases, with 12 bases lying between them. The germline gives CDR1 MNHNS, CDR2 SASEGT. CDR3 in amino acids: CASSRTVSSYEQYF. The CDR3 DNA reads TGTGCCAGCAGCCGGACGGTGAGCTCCTACGAGCAGTACTTC.

The rearrangement joins TRBV23-1 to TRBJ2-7; a possible D gene is TRBD1 (5 bases). TRBV23-1 carries the ORF label, with uncertain function. This CDR3 is built from 15 residues. Deletions cut 0 bases from V and 2 bases from J, with 11 bases between. The DNA for the CDR3 is TGCGCCAGCAGTCAATCTAAGGACATAGCCTACGAGCAGTACTTC. Its protein product is CASSQSKDIAYEQYF.

V and J are TRBV6-2 or TRBV6-3 and TRBJ2-1, with 8 bases lining up with TRBD2. Germline assignment: CDR1 MNHEY and CDR2 SVGEGT. CDR3 length equals 15 residues. V lost 3 bases, J lost 10 bases, and 11 bases stayed unmatched. The CDR3 bases are TGTGCCAGCAGTTATGCCCCCCGAGCGGGAGAGGAGCAGTTCTTC. It is translated as CASSYAPRAGEEQFF.

This clonotype was counted many times. The rearrangement joins TRBV4-3 to TRBJ2-1; 7 nucleotides align to TRBD1. V lost 1 base and J lost 0; bases outside the gene matches: 6. CDR3 length: 17 amino acids. Germline V lookup: CDR1 LGHNA, CDR2 YSLEER. The CDR3 is CASSQVSGTVSYNEQFF. CDR3 coding DNA: TGCGCCAGCAGCCAAGTATCCGGGACAGTCTCCTACAATGAGCAGTTCTTC.

The rearrangement uses TRBV5-5 and TRBJ1-1; D remains unclear. Trimming removed 0 bases from V and 11 bases from J, with 8 bases in between. Germline V CDR1 and CDR2: SGHKS, YYEKEE (reference sequence). The CDR3 is 11 amino acids. This chain's CDR3 is CASSLGIKAFF. CDR3 DNA sequence: TGTGCCAGCAGCTTGGGGATTAAGGCTTTCTTT.

The table lists this clonotype with a few counts. The genes are TRBV29-1 and TRBJ2-1; the match to TRBD2 covers 12 bases. Germline V CDR1 and CDR2: SQVTM, ANQGSEA. Trimming cost V 6 bases and J 0 bases; bases outside gene matches: 12. The CDR3 length is 18 residues. The CDR3 region has the DNA TGCAGCGTCTATAAGGGGCTAGCGGGAGGGGGCTCCTACAATGAGCAGTTCTTC. Its translation is CSVYKGLAGGGSYNEQFF.

This clonotype was found a few times. The V and J genes are TRBV12-3 or TRBV12-4 and TRBJ2-7; D gene unclear. The CDR3 extends over 14 amino acids. V gave up 3 bases and J gave up 4 bases, with 13 bases separating them. The CDR3 bases are TGTGCCAGCAGTTTTGACATTGACCCTTACGAGCAGTACTTC. The encoded protein is CASSFDIDPYEQYF.

This clonotype has more than one count but fewer than ten. Written as DNA, the CDR3 is TGTGCCAGCAGGACAGGTCCTGGGGATGGCTACACCTTC. It encodes CASRTGPGDGYTF. The chain carries TRBV12-3 or TRBV12-4 and TRBJ1-2; TRBD1 is a possible D gene (6 bases). The CDR3 extends over 13 amino acids. V shed 6 bases and J shed 6 bases, with 14 bases lying between them.

A few counts support this clonotype. This chain uses TRBV20-1 with TRBJ2-3, with 12 bases matching TRBD2. The CDR3 has 15 amino acids. Losses at the gene ends were 2 bases for V and 5 bases for J; bases not matched to a gene: 5. Germline assignment: CDR1 DFQATT and CDR2 SNEGSKA (reference sequence). The CDR3, as DNA: TGCAGTGCTAGACGACTAGCGGGAGTCATAGATACGCAGTATTTT. Translated, it gives CSARRLAGVIDTQYF.

This sequence joins TRBV11-2 and TRBJ1-1; the D is unclear. Germline V CDR1 and CDR2: SGHAT, FQNNGV. The V end lost 5 bases, the J end lost 4 bases, and 8 bases lay between the germline ends. The CDR3 covers 12 residues. The CDR3 region is CASSPVSTEAFF. Written as DNA, the CDR3 is TGTGCCAGCAGCCCAGTCTCCACTGAAGCTTTCTTT.

V gene TRBV18 combines with J gene TRBJ2-2; possible D gene TRBD2, 5 bases. The CDR3 extends over 15 amino acids. The ends were cut back, 2 bases at V and 2 bases at J, with 9 bases in the middle. Per germline, CDR1 KGHSH and CDR2 LQKENI. CDR3 region: CASSPKGGNTGELFF. CDR3 DNA sequence: TGTGCCAGCTCACCAAAAGGAGGCAACACCGGGGAGCTGTTTTTT.

CDR3 sequence: CASSYSMTDPQYEQYF. The CDR3, as DNA: TGTGCCAGCAGTTACTCGATGACAGATCCCCAATACGAGCAGTACTTC. V gene TRBV6-2 or TRBV6-3 combines with J gene TRBJ2-7; possibly TRBD1 for D (5 bases). The CDR3 spans 16 residues. Germline V gives CDR1 MNHEY, CDR2 SVGEGT. V was clipped by 0 bases and J by 4 bases, with 16 bases between them.

Concerning this clonotype: Relative to the germline gene, one junction end is altered; a read error may explain this. V and J are TRBV20-1 and TRBJ1-1; a possible D gene is TRBD1 (6 bases). The CDR3 runs 14 residues. CDR1 and CDR2 from the germline V gene are DFQATT and SNEGSKA (reference sequence). The CDR3 is CSADFWEGDTEAYF. The CDR3, as DNA: TGCAGTGCTGACTTCTGGGAGGGGGACACTGAAGCTTACTTT.

This rearrangement joins TRBV15 to TRBJ2-7, with TRBD1 identical over 7 bases. This CDR3 spans 19 amino acids. Losses at the gene ends were 1 base for V and 2 bases for J; bases not matched to a gene: 17. Germline CDR1 reads LNHNV; CDR2 reads YYDKDF (reference sequence). DNA of the CDR3: TGTGCCACCAGCAGAGGAATAGGGGGCGCGGCTAAGGGCACCTACGAGCAGTACTTC. Residues: CATSRGIGGAAKGTYEQYF.

The chain links TRBV20-1 to TRBJ2-3, with D hard to call. Germline lookup yields CDR1 DFQATT and CDR2 SNEGSKA (reference sequence). This CDR3 contains 12 residues. The ends were cut back, 3 bases at V and 4 bases at J, with 8 bases in the middle. The CDR3 DNA sequence: TGCAGTGCTAGGGTAGCCCCAGATACGCAGTATTTT. It translates to CSARVAPDTQYF.

The rearrangement joins TRBV19 to TRBJ2-1; 10 nucleotides agree with TRBD2. The CDR3 spans 15 residues. The V segment lost 7 bases and the J segment 0 bases; nucleotides outside the gene matches: 3. Germline CDR1 and CDR2: LNHDA and SQIVND (reference sequence). The CDR3 reads CASIASGSSYNEQFF. The CDR3 DNA reads as TGTGCCAGTATCGCTAGCGGGAGCTCCTACAATGAGCAGTTCTTC.

This clonotype was seen many times. This CDR3 reads CASSLSGVGNYEQYF. Written as DNA, the CDR3 is TGTGCCAGCAGTTTATCGGGGGTGGGGAACTACGAGCAGTACTTC. The chain employs TRBV27 and TRBJ2-7; D may correspond to TRBD1 or TRBD2 (5 bases each). V dropped 0 bases and J dropped 3 bases, with 12 bases sitting between them. This CDR3 comprises 15 residues. Germline-derived CDR1 and CDR2 are MNHEY and SMNVEV (reference sequence).